This TCR beta chain was sequenced for a study of blood T cell repertoires in COVID-19. Study summary: The analysed material was cDNA or gDNA that came from T cells, B-cell-depleted T cells, or PBMCs.

Under the authors' procedure: Estimation of nucleated cell counts was performed using reference gene primer amplification. Sequencing was performed with immunoSEQ multiplex PCR; in TCRdb, only in-frame clones are kept and a portion is missing. V, J and clone size reflect that table, while D and trimming were determined from the DNA. The repertoire has 150,000 to 200,000 clones, approximately 88% of them found once; the top ten carry roughly 9%. The V gene's germline CDR1 is SNHLY and CDR2 FYNNEI. Trimming cost V 1 base and J 1 base, with 10 bases left between them. The CDR3 extends over 15 amino acids.

The clonotype was recovered from a woman aged 18-30 years who had recovered from COVID-19. V and J are TRBV2 and TRBJ2-5, with a possible D match to TRBD2 (6 bases). Sequencing used PBMCs or T cells enriched from blood (not recorded which). The CDR3 here is CASSEGVLAQETQYF. In DNA form, the CDR3 reads TGTGCCAGCAGTGAAGGTGTACTAGCCCAAGAGACCCAGTACTTC.